This section outlines one T cell receptor beta chain sequence together with its context. The antigen is not known. This specimen belongs to a study of PD-1 blockade in classical Hodgkin lymphoma. Findings of the study overall: The study found complete responders had baseline diversity similar to newly diagnosed patients. Differences between repertoires have undefined causes, possibly disease activity or prior therapy.

V lost 3 bases to trimming and J lost 4 bases; unmatched junction nucleotides: 5. This CDR3 is 14 amino acids long. Germline values: CDR1 MGHRA, CDR2 YSYEKL. After autologous stem cell transplantation all patients relapsed, and prior brentuximab vedotin exposure differed between cohorts. Sequencing used immunoSEQ multiplex PCR; TCRdb keeps in-frame clones, though not all of them. The table includes some 13,000 clones, around nine tenths detected once. The input for sequencing was peripheral blood mononuclear cells (PBMCs), taken at baseline. The TCR was taken from a human donor with classical Hodgkin lymphoma. V usage is TRBV4-1 and J usage is TRBJ1-1; 7 nucleotides match TRBD1. The CDR3 DNA reads TGCGCCAGCAGCCATCCACCAGGGGGCACTGAAGCTTTCTTT. Protein product: CASSHPPGGTEAFF.